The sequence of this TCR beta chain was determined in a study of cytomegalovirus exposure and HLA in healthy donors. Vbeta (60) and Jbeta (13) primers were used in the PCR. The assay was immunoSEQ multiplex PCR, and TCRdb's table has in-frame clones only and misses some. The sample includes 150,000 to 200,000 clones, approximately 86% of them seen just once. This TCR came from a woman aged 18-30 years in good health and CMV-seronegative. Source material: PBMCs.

The CDR3 protein is CASRGPGGTSYNEQFF. CDR3 in DNA: TGTGCCAGCAGGGGACCGGGGGGGACCTCCTACAATGAGCAGTTCTTC. The chain carries TRBV28 and TRBJ2-1; 8 nucleotides align to TRBD2. Germline V gene data show CDR1 as MDHEN and CDR2 as SYDVKM. The CDR3 runs to 16 residues. V trimming: 6 bases; J trimming: 0 bases; junction bases outside the gene matches: 7.